Detailed here is one T cell receptor (beta chain). Germline-derived CDR1 and CDR2 are MNHEY and SVGAGI. V gave up 0 bases and J gave up 0 bases, with 6 bases separating them. The CDR3 contains 15 residues. Data came from immunoSEQ multiplex PCR; TCRdb stores just in-frame clones and leaves some out. The top ten clones hold less than 6.5% of a sample with fewer than 300,000 clones, almost 85% of them seen once. The data were taken from a study of blood T cell repertoires in COVID-19. This chain uses TRBV6-5 with TRBJ1-5, with D hard to call. The origin of this receptor is a middle-aged man with active or convalescent COVID-19. Sequencing input: peripheral blood. Here the CDR3 DNA reads TGTGCCAGCAGTTACTCTTACACTAGCAATCAGCCCCAGCATTTT. Amino acids: CASSYSYTSNQPQHF.